The next 32 T cell receptor beta chains were all read from a single sample in a study of T cell changes during pregnancy in multiple sclerosis. The protocol was immunoSEQ multiplex PCR, while the TCRdb copy is restricted to in-frame clones and leaves out a portion. Of almost 65,000 clones in the sample, about 90% were seen once. The specimen comprised peripheral blood, sampled in the first trimester of pregnancy. The receptors stem from a female donor with multiple sclerosis, enrolled in a pregnancy study.

V and J are TRBV27 and TRBJ2-1; TRBD2 matches 11 bases. The germline V gene encodes CDR1 MNHEY and CDR2 SMNVEV (reference sequence). The V segment lost 1 base and the J segment 8 bases; nucleotides outside the gene matches: 7. This CDR3 has 16 residues. CDR3 in amino acids: CASSLFTSGRRYEQFF. The CDR3 DNA is TGTGCCAGCAGTTTATTTACTAGCGGGAGAAGGTATGAGCAGTTCTTC.

The rearrangement links TRBV19 to TRBJ2-2, with TRBD1 matching 9 bases. Germline lookup yields CDR1 LNHDA and CDR2 SQIVND (reference sequence). V shed 7 bases, J shed 3 bases, and the junction held 9 bases outside the gene matches. The CDR3 spans 16 residues. CDR3 sequence reads: CASTGRTGADTGELFF. The CDR3 region has the DNA TGTGCCAGTACCGGAAGGACAGGGGCCGACACCGGGGAGCTGTTTTTT.

The gene calls are TRBV7-3 and TRBJ2-5; the match to TRBD1 covers 8 bases. This CDR3 is built from 13 residues. Trimming took 5 bases from V and 5 from J; bases not matched to a gene: 4. From germline, CDR1 is SGHTA and CDR2 FQGTGA. This chain's CDR3 is CASSRDRGETQYF. The DNA of the CDR3 is TGTGCCAGCAGCAGAGACAGGGGTGAGACCCAGTACTTC.

DNA for the CDR3: TGTGCCAGCAGTGAACAGGGGACGGAGACCCAGTACTTC. Residues: CASSEQGTETQYF. This chain uses TRBV2 with TRBJ2-5, with D perhaps matching TRBD1 (6 bases). Germline values: CDR1 SNHLY, CDR2 FYNNEI. This CDR3 region has 13 residues. With 2 bases removed from V and 5 bases from J, the gap between germline ends came to 9 bases.

V is TRBV10-3 and J is TRBJ2-7, with 9 bases identical to TRBD2. CDR3 length: 14 residues. CDR1 is ENHRY and CDR2 is SYGVKD in the germline V gene. Trimming removed 6 bases from V and 2 bases from J; junction bases left unmatched: 5. CDR3 sequence: CAISSASGTYEQYF. CDR3 in DNA: TGTGCCATCAGCTCCGCTAGCGGGACCTACGAGCAGTACTTC.

The chain combines TRBV11-1 with TRBJ2-2; D may be TRBD1 (6 bases). Per germline, CDR1 SGHAT and CDR2 FQDESV (reference sequence). The V end lost 4 bases, the J end lost 2 bases, and 11 bases lay between the germline ends. This CDR3 spans 15 amino acids. CDR3 in amino acids: CASSWRTDNTGELFF. The CDR3 DNA sequence: TGTGCCAGCAGCTGGAGGACAGACAACACCGGGGAGCTGTTTTTT.

V gene TRBV27 combines with J gene TRBJ2-7; a possible D gene is TRBD2 (6 bases). V lost 3 bases and J lost 6, with 15 bases in between. This CDR3 has 14 residues. CDR1 and CDR2 (germline): MNHEY, SMNVEV (reference sequence). In DNA, the CDR3 is TGTGCCAGCAGTTTTGGGACGGGAGCGGGCGAGCAGTACTTC. It specifies CASSFGTGAGEQYF.

The genes are TRBV19 and TRBJ1-5; 8 positions match TRBD1. V lost 0 bases, J lost 2 bases, and 9 bases stayed unmatched. Germline assignment: CDR1 LNHDA and CDR2 SQIVND (reference sequence). This CDR3 has 18 residues. The CDR3 spells CASSIDLFQGAGNQPQHF. The CDR3 bases are TGTGCCAGTAGTATAGACCTGTTTCAGGGGGCTGGCAATCAGCCCCAGCATTTT.

The chain links TRBV7-3 to TRBJ2-3, with no clear D. This CDR3 spans 14 amino acids. Germline V CDR1 and CDR2: SGHTA, FQGTGA. V lost 0 bases and J 2 bases, leaving 6 bases between the germline ends. DNA for the CDR3: TGTGCCAGCAGCTTAACGGCGGCCACAGATACGCAGTATTTT. It codes for CASSLTAATDTQYF.

This CDR3 reads CASSRSGLPNNEQFF. The CDR3 DNA reads as TGTGCCAGTAGTCGGTCCGGACTACCGAACAATGAGCAGTTCTTC. V gene TRBV19 combines with J gene TRBJ2-1; D is possibly TRBD2 (6 bases). Trimming removed 5 bases from V and 5 bases from J, with 16 bases in between. Per germline, CDR1 LNHDA and CDR2 SQIVND (reference sequence). The CDR3 is 15 residues long.

This chain joins TRBV19 and TRBJ1-5, with 7 nucleotides matching TRBD1. Trimming cost V 6 bases and J 3 bases; bases outside gene matches: 8. Germline V gives CDR1 LNHDA, CDR2 SQIVND (reference sequence). The CDR3 loop spans 15 amino acids. CDR3 coding DNA: TGTGCCAGTAGCGACAGGACAGGCCTCAATCAGCCCCAGCATTTT. Protein sequence: CASSDRTGLNQPQHF.

This rearrangement joins TRBV29-1 to TRBJ1-1; D gene uncertain. Trimming took off 4 bases at V and 0 bases at J, with 9 bases between the two ends. The CDR3 sequence is 13 residues long. CDR1 and CDR2 from the germline V gene are SQVTM and ANQGSEA. In nucleotides, the CDR3 is TGCAGCGTTGCTGGGAGTTTGAACACTGAAGCTTTCTTT. This translates into CSVAGSLNTEAFF.

V and J are TRBV11-1 and TRBJ1-1; no clear D. Germline-derived CDR1 and CDR2 are SGHAT and FQDESV (reference sequence). The CDR3 loop spans 14 amino acids. Trimming removed 1 base from V and 1 base from J, with 7 bases in between. CDR3 DNA: TGTGCCAGCAGCTTAGTTGCGGCGAACACTGAAGCTTTCTTT. As protein: CASSLVAANTEAFF. Complete variable domain (other parts from reference TRBV11-1 and TRBJ1-1): EAEVAQSPRYKITEKSQAVAFWCDPISGHATLYWYRQILGQGPELLVQFQDESVVDDSQLPKDRFSAERLKGVDSTLKIQPAELGDSAMYLCASSLVAANTEAFFGQGTRLTVV.

CDR3 amino acids: CASRGTSEGGTQYF. DNA of the CDR3: TGTGCCAGCAGGGGGACTAGCGAGGGGGGTACGCAGTATTTT. The chain combines TRBV28 with TRBJ2-3; the match to TRBD2 covers 10 bases. This CDR3 spans 14 amino acids. V gave up 6 bases and J gave up 8 bases; unmatched junction bases: 8. The germline V gene encodes CDR1 MDHEN and CDR2 SYDVKM.

The chain joins TRBV4-2 to TRBJ1-3, with D unresolved. The CDR3 contains 13 residues. The V gene lost 0 bases and the J gene lost 4 bases, with 4 bases spanning the gap. CDR1 LGHNA and CDR2 YNFKEQ come from the germline V gene. CDR3 in amino acids: CASSQDLGNTIYF. The CDR3 DNA is TGTGCCAGCAGCCAAGACTTAGGAAACACCATATATTTT.

The V and J genes are TRBV11-1 and TRBJ2-2, with 9 bases lining up with TRBD2. The V segment lost 1 base and the J segment 2 bases; nucleotides outside the gene matches: 5. The germline V gene has CDR1 SGHAT and CDR2 FQDESV (reference sequence). The CDR3 has 17 residues. The CDR3 sequence is CASSLGLAVGNTGELFF. The CDR3 DNA follows: TGTGCCAGCAGCTTAGGACTAGCGGTTGGAAACACCGGGGAGCTGTTTTTT.

This rearrangement joins TRBV2 to TRBJ1-5; the match to TRBD1 covers 8 bases. This CDR3 is 17 amino acids long. CDR1 and CDR2 (germline): SNHLY, FYNNEI. J was trimmed by 3 bases and V by 9 bases; bases with no gene match: 16. CDR3 residues: CASGEGDRGLLNQPQHF. CDR3 nucleotides: TGTGCCAGTGGCGAGGGAGACAGGGGACTCCTCAATCAGCCCCAGCATTTT.

The chain joins TRBV2 to TRBJ2-3, with a tentative D call TRBD1 (6 bases). The CDR3 is 15 residues long. V shed 6 bases and J shed 0 bases, with 13 bases lying between them. Germline CDR1 reads SNHLY; CDR2 reads FYNNEI. CDR3 nucleotides: TGTGCCAGCAGGAGGGGGACGCAAAGCACAGATACGCAGTATTTT. Translating gives CASRRGTQSTDTQYF.

The chain joins TRBV29-1 to TRBJ2-3; 9 nucleotides agree with TRBD2. This CDR3 spans 15 amino acids. Looked up from germline, CDR1 is SQVTM and CDR2 is ANQGSEA. V lost 6 bases and J lost 0; bases outside the gene matches: 7. This chain's CDR3 is CSVSGTSLSTDTQYF. DNA of the CDR3: TGCAGCGTCTCCGGGACTAGCCTCAGCACAGATACGCAGTATTTT.

The chain recombines TRBV28 with TRBJ2-5; 12 nucleotides agree with TRBD2. J lost 5 bases, V lost 4 bases, and 8 bases had no gene match. This CDR3 has 16 residues. The germline V gene has CDR1 MDHEN and CDR2 SYDVKM. The CDR3 DNA is TGTGCCAGCAGTTCGCATCTAGCGGGAGGGCGTGAGACCCAGTACTTC. It translates to CASSSHLAGGRETQYF.

This chain links TRBV19 with TRBJ2-1; TRBD2 matches at 8 bases. The V gene end was trimmed by 5 bases and the J gene end by 3 bases; junction bases not matched to a gene: 12. From germline, CDR1 is LNHDA and CDR2 SQIVND (reference sequence). The CDR3 sequence is 17 residues long. Here the CDR3 reads CASSSISAGAHYNEQFF. DNA of the CDR3: TGTGCCAGTAGTTCAATCTCAGCGGGAGCCCACTACAATGAGCAGTTCTTC.

This chain joins TRBV9 and TRBJ2-2; 8 positions match TRBD1. After removal of 4 bases from V and 4 bases from J, the junction contained 6 bases not matched to a gene. Germline V gene lookup returns CDR1 SGDLS and CDR2 YYNGEE. The CDR3 loop spans 15 amino acids. In DNA, the CDR3 is TGTGCCAGCAGCTCGCAGGGGGCGATCACCGGGGAGCTGTTTTTT. Its protein is CASSSQGAITGELFF. The full variable domain, with the rest looked up from reference TRBV9 and TRBJ2-2, is DSGVTQTPKHLITATGQRVTLRCSPRSGDLSVYWYQQSLDQGLQFLIQYYNGEERAKGNILERFSAQQFPDLHSELNLSSLELGDSALYFCASSSQGAITGELFFGEGSRLTVL.

This clone was recorded once. The chain links TRBV29-1 to TRBJ2-7; TRBD1 is a possible D gene (6 bases). Trimming shortened V by 7 bases and J by 6 bases, and 10 bases separated the two germline ends. CDR3 length: 10 residues. Germline V gene lookup returns CDR1 SQVTM and CDR2 ANQGSEA. The CDR3 region is CSATGTEQYF. DNA for the CDR3: TGCAGCGCCACAGGGACCGAGCAGTACTTC.

The J gene is TRBJ2-7, the V gene TRBV6-5; 9 bases agree with TRBD2. Germline V CDR1 and CDR2: MNHEY, SVGAGI. V was pared by 0 bases and J by 1 base, with 4 bases of the junction left unmatched. This CDR3 contains 16 residues. CDR3 residues: CASSYSSSGVSYEQYF. The CDR3, as DNA: TGTGCCAGCAGTTACTCCTCTAGCGGGGTTTCCTACGAGCAGTACTTC.

The V and J genes are TRBV5-6 and TRBJ2-3, with D tentatively TRBD1 (6 bases). This CDR3 has 14 amino acids. Trimming shortened V by 1 base and J by 1 base, and 7 bases separated the two germline ends. Germline CDR1 reads SGHDT; CDR2 reads YYEEEE. CDR3 DNA sequence: TGTGCCAGCAGCTTGTACAGGGGCACAGATACGCAGTATTTT. It encodes CASSLYRGTDTQYF. Variable domain in full (rest from reference TRBV5-6 and TRBJ2-3): DAGVTQSPTHLIKTRGQQVTLRCSPKSGHDTVSWYQQALGQGPQFIFQYYEEEERQRGNFPDRFSGHQFPNYSSELNVNALLLGDSALYLCASSLYRGTDTQYFGPGTRLTVL.

The chain joins TRBV2 to TRBJ1-1, with a possible D match to TRBD1 (5 bases). The CDR3 is 14 residues long. Germline V gives CDR1 SNHLY, CDR2 FYNNEI. V shed 6 bases and J shed 5 bases, with 16 bases lying between them. In DNA form, the CDR3 reads TGTGCCAGCAGCCCTAACTACCCAGGGACTGAAGCTTTCTTT. Protein sequence: CASSPNYPGTEAFF.

The chain couples TRBV4-2 to TRBJ2-3, with a weak D call TRBD2 (5 bases). V was shortened by 4 bases and J by 4 bases, with 6 bases between the two germline ends. The CDR3 is 12 residues long. Germline V gives CDR1 LGHNA, CDR2 YNFKEQ. The CDR3 loop reads CASSPDSDTQYF. The CDR3 bases are TGTGCCAGCAGCCCGGACTCAGATACGCAGTATTTT.

This chain links TRBV5-1 with TRBJ2-7; possibly TRBD1 for D (5 bases). V shed 1 base and J shed 0 bases, with 11 bases lying between them. The CDR3 covers 15 residues. CDR1 and CDR2 (germline): SGHRS, YFSETQ. CDR3 nucleotide sequence: TGCGCCAGCAGCTTGTTCGACAGCCCCTCCTACGAGCAGTACTTC. Residues: CASSLFDSPSYEQYF. The full variable domain, its missing parts supplied by reference TRBV5-1 and TRBJ2-7, is KAGVTQTPRYLIKTRGQQVTLSCSPISGHRSVSWYQQTPGQGLQFLFEYFSETQRNKGNFPGRFSGRQFSNSRSEMNVSTLELGDSALYLCASSLFDSPSYEQYFGPGTRLTVT.

The chain links TRBV5-1 to TRBJ2-7; D unresolved. The V end was cut by 2 bases, the J end by 6 bases, with 15 bases between. CDR1 is SGHRS, CDR2 YFSETQ, per germline. The CDR3 sequence is 14 residues long. CDR3 loop: CASSLGYDTIEQYF. Here the CDR3 DNA reads TGCGCCAGCAGCTTAGGATACGATACTATCGAGCAGTACTTC.

The V and J genes are TRBV6-5 and TRBJ1-2, with 8 bases aligning to TRBD1. The CDR3 is made up of 13 amino acids. J lost 7 bases, V lost 6 bases, and 7 bases had no gene match. Germline V gives CDR1 MNHEY, CDR2 SVGAGI. In DNA, the CDR3 is TGTGCCAGCAGAGCCCAGGGGGCTGGTGGCTACACCTTC. As protein: CASRAQGAGGYTF.

The CDR3 coding sequence is TGTGCCAGCAGTGAGCCGGGACAGTCCACAGATACGCAGTATTTT. It codes for CASSEPGQSTDTQYF. The V call is TRBV2, the J call TRBJ2-3; 7 positions match TRBD1. The CDR3 is 15 residues long. V lost 3 bases, J lost 2 bases, and 5 bases stayed unmatched. Germline-derived CDR1 and CDR2 are SNHLY and FYNNEI.

This sequence joins TRBV29-1 and TRBJ2-4, with 8 bases matching TRBD1. CDR1 is SQVTM, CDR2 ANQGSEA, per germline. The CDR3 covers 14 residues. Trimming cost V 7 bases and J 0 bases; bases outside gene matches: 5. The CDR3 DNA reads TGCAGCGCTACAGGGGGAACAGCCAAAAACATTCAGTACTTC. This gives the protein CSATGGTAKNIQYF.